This entry lists 19 T cell receptor beta chains sequenced from one sample in a study of blood T cells in healthy people across ages. PCR was performed a second time for about 6 to 12 cycles using a sample-barcoded 5' primer and a J-beta primer mix. Each CDR3 protein is one row after TCRdb ran MiXCR on the 5' RACE reads. Among 540,000 or so distinct CDR3 sequences, 40% to 55% were seen once, and the ten largest hold 20% to 25%. Input material: blood. The source is a man older than 75 in good health.

This rearrangement joins TRBV20-1 to TRBJ2-7; a weak D match, TRBD2 (6 bases). Per germline, CDR1 DFQATT and CDR2 SNEGSKA (reference sequence). The CDR3 has 16 residues. Trimming cost V 3 bases and J 3 bases, with 21 bases left between them. The CDR3 bases are TGCAGTGCTAGGTTGGTGCGGGCGTCCGGGAGCTACGAGCAGTACTTC. Its translation is CSARLVRASGSYEQYF.

V and J are TRBV27 and TRBJ2-3; D may be TRBD1 (6 bases). V was pared by 3 bases and J by 7 bases, with 11 bases between. CDR3 length: 13 amino acids. Germline loops: CDR1 MNHEY, CDR2 SMNVEV (reference sequence). Here the CDR3 DNA reads TGTGCCAGCAGTTTCTCAGGGGCGTATACGCAGTATTTT. It codes for CASSFSGAYTQYF.

The CDR3 DNA follows: TGCAGCGTCGAGGGGGACGGAACGCAGTATTTT. Its protein product is CSVEGDGTQYF. The chain uses TRBV29-1 and TRBJ2-3; D perhaps matches TRBD1 (6 bases). The CDR3 runs 11 residues. Germline V gene lookup returns CDR1 SQVTM and CDR2 ANQGSEA. V lost 6 bases to trimming and J lost 9 bases, with 13 bases between them.

The V and J genes are TRBV27 and TRBJ2-1; no firm D call. The germline CDR1 and CDR2 sequences are MNHEY and SMNVEV (reference sequence). The CDR3 length is 12 residues. Trimming shortened V by 6 bases and J by 12 bases, and 15 bases separated the two germline ends. CDR3 in DNA: TGTGCCAGCAGCGACATCCCAATGGGGCAGTTCTTC. Translated, it gives CASSDIPMGQFF.

This clonotype was observed a handful of times. The gene calls are TRBV12-3 or TRBV12-4 and TRBJ1-2; D not certain. Trimming cost V 4 bases and J 5 bases, with 11 bases left between them. The CDR3 runs 13 residues. CDR3 in amino acids: CASSYDARYGYTF. CDR3 coding DNA: TGTGCCAGCAGTTACGACGCCCGGTATGGCTACACCTTC.

The J gene is TRBJ2-4, the V gene TRBV6-5; TRBD1 matches at 10 bases. Germline lookup yields CDR1 MNHEY and CDR2 SVGAGI. The CDR3 totals 14 residues. The ends lost 1 base at V and 13 bases at J; junction bases unmatched: 7. The CDR3 protein is CASSYLGQGYVQYF. The CDR3 nucleotides are TGTGCCAGCAGTTACTTGGGACAGGGGTACGTGCAGTACTTC.

There are a few counts of this clonotype. The V and J genes are TRBV20-1 and TRBJ1-2; D uncertain. The CDR3 sequence is 14 residues long. V was shortened by 1 base and J by 3 bases, with 12 bases between the two germline ends. Germline values: CDR1 DFQATT, CDR2 SNEGSKA (reference sequence). The CDR3, as DNA: TGCAGTGCTAGAGTCTCATCGATGGACTATGGCTACACCTTC. Protein sequence: CSARVSSMDYGYTF.

The chain is built from TRBV28 and TRBJ1-6; D remains unclear. The CDR3 has 14 residues. The V and J ends lost 3 bases and 6 bases respectively, with 9 bases between them. Germline CDR1 MDHEN, CDR2 SYDVKM. CDR3 loop: CASSFRQPNSPLHF. In DNA, the CDR3 is TGTGCCAGCAGTTTTCGGCAGCCTAATTCACCCCTCCACTTT.

This clonotype showed up just a few times. The rearrangement links TRBV20-1 to TRBJ2-1, with a weak D call TRBD2 (5 bases). This CDR3 spans 12 amino acids. Looked up from germline, CDR1 is DFQATT and CDR2 is SNEGSKA (reference sequence). Trimming cost V 5 bases and J 9 bases, with 14 bases left between them. CDR3 protein: CSAHGDGIEQFF. The CDR3 DNA sequence: TGCAGTGCTCACGGTGACGGGATTGAGCAGTTCTTC.

This clonotype was detected a few times. The chain has TRBV7-2 and TRBJ1-4; 8 bases are a match to TRBD1. After removal of 1 base from V and 5 bases from J, the junction contained 6 bases not matched to a gene. The CDR3 runs 16 residues. Germline CDR1 is SGHTA and CDR2 is FQGNSA. The CDR3: CASSLGRGRRNEKLFF. The CDR3 bases are TGTGCCAGCAGCTTAGGCAGGGGGCGCAGGAATGAAAAACTGTTTTTT.

With regard to this clonotype: With a much larger clone just one base away, this may be a read error. The chain links TRBV6-5 to TRBJ1-6, with TRBD1 matching over 8 bases. CDR3 length: 16 residues. Trimming cost V 0 bases and J 8 bases; bases outside gene matches: 6. Germline V lookup: CDR1 MNHEY, CDR2 SVGAGI. The CDR3 is CASSYSATGADSPLHF. The CDR3 DNA reads as TGTGCCAGCAGTTACTCCGCGACAGGGGCCGATTCACCCCTCCACTTT.

This chain connects TRBV6-1 to TRBJ1-1; no definite D call. The CDR3 consists of 14 residues. V was clipped by 6 bases and J by 4 bases, with 15 bases between them. Germline V lookup: CDR1 MNHNS, CDR2 SASEGT. CDR3 amino acids: CASSRNLGRTEAFF. CDR3 in DNA: TGTGCCAGCAGCCGAAATTTGGGCCGCACTGAAGCTTTCTTT.

This chain uses TRBV4-2 with TRBJ1-2, with no clear D. V dropped 2 bases and J dropped 0 bases, with 13 bases sitting between them. The CDR3 contains 16 residues. Germline CDR1 and CDR2: LGHNA and YNFKEQ. The CDR3 region has the DNA TGTGCCAGCAGCCAATCTTTAGGGCAGGCTAACTATGGCTACACCTTC. This encodes CASSQSLGQANYGYTF.

This clonotype was observed at least ten times. The CDR3, as DNA: TGTGCCAGCAGAGCTAGCTCCAACTACGAGCAGTACTTC. Amino acids: CASRASSNYEQYF. The gene calls are TRBV6-6 and TRBJ2-7; D might be TRBD2 (5 bases). CDR3 length: 13 residues. The V end was cut by 6 bases, the J end by 3 bases, with 12 bases between. Looked up from germline, CDR1 is MNHNY and CDR2 is SVGAGI (reference sequence).

Details on this clonotype: This may arise from a read error, as a much more abundant clone is one base away. This chain uses TRBV12-3 or TRBV12-4 with TRBJ2-1; 11 bases are a match to TRBD2. V lost 6 bases to trimming and J lost 5 bases; unmatched junction nucleotides: 6. CDR3 length: 15 residues. The CDR3 DNA follows: TGTGCCAGCAGCACCCGACTAGCGGGAAACAATGAGCAGTTCTTC. This sequence encodes CASSTRLAGNNEQFF.

In the case of this clonotype: Being one base from a much bigger clone, this may be a read error. This rearrangement joins TRBV6-6 to TRBJ2-4, with 7 positions matching TRBD1. The J call is in doubt because the DNA end fits TRBJ2-7 better. Germline-derived CDR1 and CDR2 are MNHNY and SVGAGI (reference sequence). This CDR3 contains 13 residues. The CDR3, as DNA: TGTGTCAGCAGTCCCGGGACAGCCTACGAGCAGTACTTC. It encodes CVSSPGTAYEQYF.

This clonotype was seen only a few times. The CDR3 nucleotides read TGTGCCAGCAGCCCCGGGACAGGGGCTAACTATGGCTACACCTTC. Residues: CASSPGTGANYGYTF. The chain uses TRBV7-2 and TRBJ1-2; 10 nucleotides align to TRBD1. The CDR3 totals 15 residues. The V segment lost 5 bases and the J segment 0 bases; nucleotides outside the gene matches: 3. Germline V gives CDR1 SGHTA, CDR2 FQGNSA.

The chain links TRBV4-1 to TRBJ1-2; D remains unclear. Per germline, CDR1 MGHRA and CDR2 YSYEKL. The CDR3 totals 14 residues. Deletions cut 4 bases from V and 0 bases from J, with 9 bases between. CDR3 amino acids: CASSPLRANYGYTF. CDR3 nucleotides: TGCGCCAGCAGCCCTCTCCGCGCTAACTATGGCTACACCTTC.

This rearrangement joins TRBV3-1 to TRBJ2-7; D is unclear. Germline CDR1 LGHDT, CDR2 YNNKEL (reference sequence). V lost 8 bases and J lost 1, with 18 bases in between. There are 15 residues in the CDR3. This CDR3 reads CASGMGQSPSYEQYF. The CDR3 nucleotides read TGTGCCAGCGGAATGGGCCAGTCGCCGTCCTACGAGCAGTACTTC.